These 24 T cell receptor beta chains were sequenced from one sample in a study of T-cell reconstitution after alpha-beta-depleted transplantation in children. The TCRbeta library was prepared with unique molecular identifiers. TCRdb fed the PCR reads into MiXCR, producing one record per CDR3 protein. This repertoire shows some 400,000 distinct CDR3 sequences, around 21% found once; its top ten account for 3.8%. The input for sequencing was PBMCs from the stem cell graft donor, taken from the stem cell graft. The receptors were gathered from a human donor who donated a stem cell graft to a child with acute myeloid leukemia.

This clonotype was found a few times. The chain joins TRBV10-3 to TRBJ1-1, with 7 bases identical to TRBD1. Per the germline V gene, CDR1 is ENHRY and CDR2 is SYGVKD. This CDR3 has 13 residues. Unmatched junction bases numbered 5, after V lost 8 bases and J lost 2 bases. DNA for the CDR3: TGTGCCATCGGGGGACAGATAAACACTGAAGCTTTCTTT. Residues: CAIGGQINTEAFF.

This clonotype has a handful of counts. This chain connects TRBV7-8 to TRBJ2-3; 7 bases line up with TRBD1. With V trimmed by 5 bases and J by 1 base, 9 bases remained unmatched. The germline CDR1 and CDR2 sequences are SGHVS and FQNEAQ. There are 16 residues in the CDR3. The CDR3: CASSGKGAIRTDTQYF. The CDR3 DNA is TGTGCCAGCAGCGGCAAGGGGGCGATCCGCACAGATACGCAGTATTTT.

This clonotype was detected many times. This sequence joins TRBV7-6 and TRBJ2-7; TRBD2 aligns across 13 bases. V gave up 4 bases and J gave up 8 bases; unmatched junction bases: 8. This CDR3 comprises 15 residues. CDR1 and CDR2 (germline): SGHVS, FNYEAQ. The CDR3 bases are TGTGCCAGCAGCTCCGGCGGACTAGCGGGAGCCCAGCAGTACTTC. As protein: CASSSGGLAGAQQYF.

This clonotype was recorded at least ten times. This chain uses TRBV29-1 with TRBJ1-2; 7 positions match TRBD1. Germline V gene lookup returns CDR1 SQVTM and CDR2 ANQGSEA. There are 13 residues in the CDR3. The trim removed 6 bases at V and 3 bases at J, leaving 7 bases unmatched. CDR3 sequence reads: CSVRQGKDYGYTF. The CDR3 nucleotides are TGCAGCGTAAGACAGGGTAAAGACTATGGCTACACCTTC.

The CDR3 region is CASGPRPGQGSDEQYF. In DNA, the CDR3 is TGTGCTAGTGGACCTCGCCCGGGACAGGGGTCCGACGAGCAGTACTTC. V is TRBV12-5 and J is TRBJ2-7; 10 bases map to TRBD1. The CDR3 spans 16 residues. The V and J ends lost 6 bases and 5 bases, in that order; junction bases with no gene match: 13. Looked up from germline, CDR1 is LGHNT and CDR2 is FRNRAP.

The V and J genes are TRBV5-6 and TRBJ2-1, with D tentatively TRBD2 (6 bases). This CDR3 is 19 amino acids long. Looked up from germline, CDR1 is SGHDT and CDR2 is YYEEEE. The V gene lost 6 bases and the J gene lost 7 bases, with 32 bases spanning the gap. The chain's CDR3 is CASTSPLGPGDGWTNEQFF. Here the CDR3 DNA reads TGTGCCAGCACATCACCCCTCGGCCCGGGGGACGGGTGGACGAATGAGCAGTTCTTC.

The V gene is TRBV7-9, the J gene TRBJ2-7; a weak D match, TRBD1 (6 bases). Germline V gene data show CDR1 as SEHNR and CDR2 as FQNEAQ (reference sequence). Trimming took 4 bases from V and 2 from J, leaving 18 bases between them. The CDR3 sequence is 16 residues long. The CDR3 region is CASSSGTSPHAYEQYF. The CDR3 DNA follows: TGTGCCAGCAGCTCAGGGACATCGCCACACGCCTACGAGCAGTACTTC. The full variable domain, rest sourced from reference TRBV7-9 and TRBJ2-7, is DTGVSQNPRHKITKRGQNVTFRCDPISEHNRLYWYRQTLGQGPEFLTYFQNEAQLEKSRLLSDRFSAERPKGSFSTLEIQRTEQGDSAMYLCASSSGTSPHAYEQYFGPGTRLTVT.

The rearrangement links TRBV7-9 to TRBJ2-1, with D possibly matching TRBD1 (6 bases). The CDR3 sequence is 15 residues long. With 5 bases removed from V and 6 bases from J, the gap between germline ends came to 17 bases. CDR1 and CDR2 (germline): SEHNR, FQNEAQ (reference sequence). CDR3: CASSLRGQNSNEQFF. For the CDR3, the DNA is TGTGCCAGCAGCCTTCGGGGACAAAACAGCAATGAGCAGTTCTTC.

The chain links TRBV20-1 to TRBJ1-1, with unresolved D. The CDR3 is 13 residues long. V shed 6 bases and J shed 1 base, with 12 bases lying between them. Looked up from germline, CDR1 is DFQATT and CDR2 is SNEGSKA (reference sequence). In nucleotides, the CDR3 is TGCAGTGCGGGGAGGGCCAGGAACACTGAAGCTTTCTTT. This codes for CSAGRARNTEAFF.

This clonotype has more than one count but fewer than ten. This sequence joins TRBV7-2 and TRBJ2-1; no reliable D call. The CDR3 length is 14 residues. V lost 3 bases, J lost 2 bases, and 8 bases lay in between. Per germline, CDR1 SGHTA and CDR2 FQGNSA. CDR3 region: CASSFHGAYNEQFF. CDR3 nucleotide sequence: TGTGCCAGCAGCTTCCACGGCGCCTACAATGAGCAGTTCTTC.

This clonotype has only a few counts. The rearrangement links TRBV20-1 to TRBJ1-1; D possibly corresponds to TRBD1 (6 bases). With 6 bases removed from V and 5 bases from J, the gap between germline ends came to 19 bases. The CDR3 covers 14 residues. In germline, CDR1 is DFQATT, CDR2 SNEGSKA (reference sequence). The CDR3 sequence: CSARRQLGGTEAFF. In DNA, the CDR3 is TGCAGTGCGCGACGACAGTTAGGGGGGACTGAAGCTTTCTTT.

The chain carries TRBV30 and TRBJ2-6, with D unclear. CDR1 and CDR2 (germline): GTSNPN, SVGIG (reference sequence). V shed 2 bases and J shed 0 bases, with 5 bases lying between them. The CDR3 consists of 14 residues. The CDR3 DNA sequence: TGTGCCTGGAGTCGTGACTCTGGGGCCAACGTCCTGACTTTC. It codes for CAWSRDSGANVLTF.

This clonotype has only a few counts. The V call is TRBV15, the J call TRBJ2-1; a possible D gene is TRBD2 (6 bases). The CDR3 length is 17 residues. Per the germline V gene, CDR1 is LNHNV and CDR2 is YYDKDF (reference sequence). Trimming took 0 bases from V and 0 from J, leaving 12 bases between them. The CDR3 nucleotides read TGTGCCACCAGCAGAGAGATACGGGGAGGCTCCTACAATGAGCAGTTCTTC. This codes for CATSREIRGGSYNEQFF.

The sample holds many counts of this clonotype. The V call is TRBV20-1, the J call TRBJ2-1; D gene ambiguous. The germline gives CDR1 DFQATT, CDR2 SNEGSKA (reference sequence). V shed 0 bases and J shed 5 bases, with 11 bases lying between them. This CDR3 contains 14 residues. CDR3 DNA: TGCAGTGCTAGAGATTTGGTTTCCAACAATGAGCAGTTCTTC. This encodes CSARDLVSNNEQFF.

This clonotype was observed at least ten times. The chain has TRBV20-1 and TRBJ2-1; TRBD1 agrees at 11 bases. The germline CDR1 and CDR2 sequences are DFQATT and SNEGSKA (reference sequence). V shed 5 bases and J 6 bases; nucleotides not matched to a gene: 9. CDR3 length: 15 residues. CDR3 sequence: CSAVTGTGGSNEQFF. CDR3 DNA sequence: TGCAGTGCTGTTACCGGGACAGGGGGATCCAATGAGCAGTTCTTC.

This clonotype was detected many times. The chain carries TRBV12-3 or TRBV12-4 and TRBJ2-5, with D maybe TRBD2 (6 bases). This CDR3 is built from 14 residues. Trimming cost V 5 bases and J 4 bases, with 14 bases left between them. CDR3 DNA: TGTGCCAGCAGTCCCCCGGGAGCGGGAGAGACCCAGTACTTC. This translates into CASSPPGAGETQYF.

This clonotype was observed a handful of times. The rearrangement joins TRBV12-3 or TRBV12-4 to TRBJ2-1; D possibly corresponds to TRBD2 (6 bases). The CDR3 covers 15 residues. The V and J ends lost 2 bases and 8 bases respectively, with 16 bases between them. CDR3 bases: TGTGCCAGCAGTTTACTGTCGGGAGCGGAATATGAGCAGTTCTTC. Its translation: CASSLLSGAEYEQFF.

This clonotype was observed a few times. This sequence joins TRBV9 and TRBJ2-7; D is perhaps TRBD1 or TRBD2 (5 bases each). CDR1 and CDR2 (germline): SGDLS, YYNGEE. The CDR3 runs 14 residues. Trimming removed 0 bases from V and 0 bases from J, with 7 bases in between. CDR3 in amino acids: CASSVVGGSYEQYF. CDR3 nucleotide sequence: TGTGCCAGCAGCGTAGTTGGGGGCTCCTACGAGCAGTACTTC. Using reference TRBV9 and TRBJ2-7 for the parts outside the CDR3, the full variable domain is DSGVTQTPKHLITATGQRVTLRCSPRSGDLSVYWYQQSLDQGLQFLIQYYNGEERAKGNILERFSAQQFPDLHSELNLSSLELGDSALYFCASSVVGGSYEQYFGPGTRLTVT.

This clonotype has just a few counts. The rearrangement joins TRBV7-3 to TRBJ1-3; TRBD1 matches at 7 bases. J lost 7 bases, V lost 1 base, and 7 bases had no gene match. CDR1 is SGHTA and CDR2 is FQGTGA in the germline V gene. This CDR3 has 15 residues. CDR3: CASSLRGGELNTIYF. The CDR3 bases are TGTGCCAGCAGCTTAAGAGGGGGCGAACTCAACACCATATATTTT.

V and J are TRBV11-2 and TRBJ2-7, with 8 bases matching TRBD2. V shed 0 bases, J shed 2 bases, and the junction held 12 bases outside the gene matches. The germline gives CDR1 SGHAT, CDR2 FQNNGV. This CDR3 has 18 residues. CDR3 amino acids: CASSLESTGGPRTYEQYF. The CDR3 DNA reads TGTGCCAGCAGCTTAGAATCGACGGGAGGGCCCAGGACCTACGAGCAGTACTTC.

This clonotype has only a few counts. CDR3 sequence (DNA): TGTGCCAGCAGCCAGACCCTGACAGACTCCTACGAGCAGTACTTC. It codes for CASSQTLTDSYEQYF. The chain links TRBV4-2 to TRBJ2-7; possibly TRBD1 for D (5 bases). The CDR3 totals 15 residues. Trimming cost V 3 bases and J 0 bases, with 12 bases left between them. Germline loops: CDR1 LGHNA, CDR2 YNFKEQ.

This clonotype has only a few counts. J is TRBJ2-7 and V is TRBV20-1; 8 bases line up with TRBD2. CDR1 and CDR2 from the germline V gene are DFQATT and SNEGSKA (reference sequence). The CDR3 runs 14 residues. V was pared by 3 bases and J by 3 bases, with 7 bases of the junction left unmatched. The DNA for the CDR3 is TGCAGTGCTAGCGGGAGGGCCGGAGTCTACGAGCAGTACTTC. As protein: CSASGRAGVYEQYF.

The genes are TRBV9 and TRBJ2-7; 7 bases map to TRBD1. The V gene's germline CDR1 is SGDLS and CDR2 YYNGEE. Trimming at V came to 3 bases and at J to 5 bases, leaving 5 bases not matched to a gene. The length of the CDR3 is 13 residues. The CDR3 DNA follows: TGTGCCAGCAGCGCGGCAGGGGGACACGAGCAGTACTTC. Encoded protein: CASSAAGGHEQYF.

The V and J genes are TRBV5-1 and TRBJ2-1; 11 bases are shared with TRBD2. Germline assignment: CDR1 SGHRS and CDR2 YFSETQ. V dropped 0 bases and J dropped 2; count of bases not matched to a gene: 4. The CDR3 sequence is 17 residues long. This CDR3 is CASSLGMTSGAYNEQFF. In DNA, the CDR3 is TGCGCCAGCAGCTTGGGCATGACTAGCGGGGCCTACAATGAGCAGTTCTTC.